This T cell receptor beta chain was recorded in a study of T cells after yellow fever vaccination. A few counts support this clonotype. Its cognate antigen is unknown. 5'RACE template switching produced TCR cDNA carrying a universal primer site and UMIs. From the 5' RACE reads, TCRdb called clonotypes with MiXCR, one entry per CDR3 protein. This table has some 350,000 distinct CDR3 sequences, roughly 4% appearing once. General study findings and limits: Clonotype sharing between CD4 and CD8 compartments was small. Among primary-vaccination clones, most reappeared after the booster, at almost 98% for CD4 and roughly 90% for CD8. Weaker, the secondary response peaked sooner, at day 5 versus 15.

The sequences come from PBMCs, collected 5 days after the yellow fever booster vaccination. This receptor was taken from a young man who received the YFV17D yellow fever vaccine.

This CDR3 reads CASSPFRLAAYEQYF. CDR3 nucleotide sequence: TGCGCCAGCTCCCCCTTCCGACTAGCGGCCTACGAGCAGTACTTC. V gene TRBV4-3 combines with J gene TRBJ2-7, with 9 positions matching TRBD2. Unmatched junction bases numbered 10, after V lost 8 bases and J lost 2 bases. This CDR3 has 15 amino acids. Germline V gives CDR1 LGHNA, CDR2 YSLEER.